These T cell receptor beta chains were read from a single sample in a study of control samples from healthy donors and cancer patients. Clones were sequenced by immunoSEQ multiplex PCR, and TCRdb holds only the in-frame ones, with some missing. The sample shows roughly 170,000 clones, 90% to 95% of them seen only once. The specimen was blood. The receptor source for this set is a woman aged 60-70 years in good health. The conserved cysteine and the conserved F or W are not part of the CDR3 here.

CDR3aa: ASSLTGTSGAYEQY
j_gene: TRBJ2-7
v_gene: TRBV7-3

CDR3aa: ASSMGRDEKLF
j_gene: TRBJ1-4
v_gene: TRBV19

CDR3aa: ASTQGQGDYGYT
j_gene: TRBJ1-2
v_gene: TRBV6-5

CDR3aa: ASTQDRYNEQF
j_gene: TRBJ2-1
v_gene: TRBV7-9

CDR3aa: ASSLSGASGNTIY
j_gene: TRBJ1-3
v_gene: TRBV11-2

CDR3aa: ASSSPGQGSSYNSPLH
j_gene: TRBJ1-6
v_gene: TRBV5-1

CDR3aa: ASSQETQY
j_gene: TRBJ2-5
v_gene: TRBV3-1/TRBV3-2

CDR3aa: ASSPPQRTVPRKHGNQPQH
j_gene: TRBJ1-5
v_gene: TRBV18

CDR3aa: ASSFQRVADTQY
j_gene: TRBJ2-3
v_gene: TRBV28

CDR3aa: ASSPSATGGLLGANVLT
j_gene: TRBJ2-6
v_gene: TRBV14

CDR3aa: ASSILPSGLSGNTIY
j_gene: TRBJ1-3
v_gene: TRBV19

CDR3aa: ASSLAGSPSGEETQY
j_gene: TRBJ2-5
v_gene: TRBV5-8